This T cell receptor beta chain comes out of a study of T cell responses to AZD1222 COVID-19 vaccine. About the study: Pooled samples include second doses given at about 4 or 12 weeks.

This clone was observed once. The antigen is unknown. Study findings and constraints: Spike as a whole was targeted by vaccine-associated CD4 TCRs, dominant at 160-218 and 743-854. The study reported that nearly half of spike-specific TCRs target unmutated variant regions. Of the AZD1222 recipients, only 5 to 7 were seropositive at baseline.

Using immunoSEQ multiplex PCR, the repertoire was profiled, and TCRdb retains in-frame clones only, with some absent. The sample lists around 120,000 clones, 92% seen once, with 14% in the top ten. This specimen consisted of peripheral blood, obtained on day 0 of AZD1222 vaccination. The TCR sequence derives from an adult in good health.

In nucleotides, the CDR3 is TGTGCCAGCAGTAGGGACATCACTAGCACAGATACGCAGTATTTT. This encodes CASSRDITSTDTQYF. The V and J genes are TRBV7-2 and TRBJ2-3; a possible D gene is TRBD1 (6 bases). The length of the CDR3 is 15 residues. Trimming took 6 bases from V and 0 from J, leaving 13 bases between them. Germline values: CDR1 SGHTA, CDR2 FQGNSA. The full variable domain, completed using reference TRBV7-2 and TRBJ2-3, is GAGVSQSPSNKVTEKGKDVELRCDPISGHTALYWYRQSLGQGLEFLIYFQGNSAPDKSGLPSDRFSAERTGGSVSTLTIQRTQQEDSAVYLCASSRDITSTDTQYFGPGTRLTVL.